This T cell receptor beta chain was retrieved from a study of STAT5B mutations in CD4+ large granular lymphocyte leukemia. Turning to the study itself: Among healthy donors, a particular HLA allele went with more CDR3 'QG' motifs.

TCRdb's copy holds only in-frame clones and misses some; the assay was immunoSEQ multiplex PCR. The sample carries 20,000 to 25,000 clones, over 70% recorded once. Healthy controls were blood donor buffy coats. Sequenced sample: CD4+ T cells from blood buffy coats. This TCR derives from a human donor in good health.

CDR3 in amino acids: CASSLGRGKQETQYF. CDR3 DNA sequence: TGTGCCAGCAGCTTGGGCAGGGGAAAACAAGAGACCCAGTACTTC. V and J are TRBV5-4 and TRBJ2-5; D may be TRBD1 (6 bases). This CDR3 is 15 amino acids long. CDR1 and CDR2 from the germline V gene are SGHNT and YYREEE (reference sequence). V was shortened by 0 bases and J by 2 bases, with 11 bases between the two germline ends.